This T cell receptor (beta chain) was sequenced for a study of T cell responses to AZD1222 COVID-19 vaccine. Study details: Pooled together were second doses at about 4 or about 12 weeks.

Whole-study results and caveats: At baseline, just 5 or 6 AZD1222 recipients tested seropositive. Reportedly, nearly half of unique spike TCRs recognized epitopes outside B.1.351/B.1.1.7 mutations. Most donors were white British and more were female, and clonal diversity was possibly underestimated.

The repertoire was sequenced with immunoSEQ multiplex PCR; TCRdb's copy has only in-frame clones and lacks some. The data contain 100,000 to 150,000 clones, roughly nine tenths of them singletons. This clone was recorded a few times. The antigen remains undetermined. Germline CDR1 and CDR2: MDHEN and SYDVKM. This CDR3 is built from 14 residues. The V end was cut by 1 base, the J end by 0 bases, with 6 bases between. Specimen: peripheral blood, collected on day 0 of AZD1222 vaccination. The chain recombines TRBV28 with TRBJ1-1; unclear D gene. This clonotype was obtained from an adult in good health. In DNA, the CDR3 is TGTGCCAGCAGTTTATTGCCCCTGAACACTGAAGCTTTCTTT. Translated, it gives CASSLLPLNTEAFF.